A selection of T cell receptor beta chains follows, all from one sample in a study of molecular identifiers for immune sequencing clone quantification. Via MiXCR, TCRdb re-called the PCR reads, giving one row per CDR3 protein. The sample lists hundreds of thousands of distinct CDR3 sequences, approximately 24% occurring once. Source material: naive CD8+ T cells from blood, with Jurkat cell RNA spiked in. The receptors shown here come from a human donor in good health. Some libraries in this study had Jurkat cell RNA spiked in. CDR3s leave out the opening cysteine and the closing phenylalanine or tryptophan.

v_call	j_call	cdr3_aa
TRBV28	TRBJ2-3	ASSLEISDTQY
TRBV7-9	TRBJ2-4	ASSPGDGLDIQY
TRBV7-2	TRBJ1-2	ASSPQPPSYGYT
TRBV7-3	TRBJ2-3	ASSLTGGSPTDTQY
TRBV7-9	TRBJ2-5	ASSHLGNLAGIQEPPS
TRBV3-1	TRBJ2-5	ASSPGAGFETQY
TRBV5-6	TRBJ2-2	ASSLGSPGELF
TRBV7-9	TRBJ1-4	ASSLGVTPTNEKLF
TRBV27	TRBJ2-7	ASSLRPGLASTYEQY
TRBV4-1	TRBJ2-7	ASSQGTVYEQY
TRBV20-1	TRBJ2-7	SAIPGLAGIVQY
TRBV27	TRBJ1-1	ASSLSMNTEAF
TRBV19	TRBJ2-7	ASSTPGTEQY
TRBV30	TRBJ2-3	AWTSGGTTDTQY
TRBV4-3	TRBJ2-3	VSSQDVTSGDTDTQY
TRBV5-1	TRBJ2-7	ASSFGTGQYEQY
TRBV18	TRBJ2-7	ASSPGPNLYEQY
TRBV4-1	TRBJ2-7	ASSRSGESYEQY
TRBV7-6	TRBJ2-5	ASSEWKETQY
TRBV12-3/TRBV12-4	TRBJ2-5	ASSTLAGASQETQY
TRBV3-1	TRBJ2-2	ASSHGLFVGELF
TRBV28	TRBJ1-5	ASRPEGLGQPQH
TRBV10-3	TRBJ1-5	ATQPTGDSNQPQH
TRBV7-9	TRBJ1-5	ASSKTGASNQPQH
TRBV7-9	TRBJ2-3	ASTEVEGSTDTQY
TRBV13	TRBJ1-5	ASSHGRGPSGPQH
TRBV20-1	TRBJ2-3	SAHPGKNTDTQY
TRBV12-3/TRBV12-4	TRBJ2-7	ASSSGQILYEQY
TRBV27	TRBJ1-4	ASKPWDRSIATNEKLF
TRBV7-9	TRBJ2-7	ASSGSEEVY
TRBV7-9	TRBJ2-4	ASSHPGGDSLAKNIQY
TRBV9	TRBJ1-1	ASSSPDRAEAEAF
TRBV6-5	TRBJ1-1	ASSTDRGLGFMNTEAF
TRBV27	TRBJ1-1	ASRPLDHTEAI
TRBV27	TRBJ1-4	ASSLLRPYTIEKLF
TRBV7-6	TRBJ2-3	ASRPSGGVTDTQY
TRBV4-1	TRBJ1-1	ASSQDGHPNTEAF
TRBV6-5	TRBJ1-2	ASSYREAGGIYGYT
TRBV5-3	TRBJ2-7	ASSAGLAFYEQY
TRBV19	TRBJ2-7	ASSCSRGLVTYEQY
TRBV18	TRBJ2-3	ASSPDWQVTDTQY
TRBV3-2	TRBJ2-3	ASSRTYEGTSGGVDTDTQY
TRBV4-1	TRBJ1-1	ASSHHAGQNTEAF
TRBV20-1	TRBJ1-1	SARPWDRNTEAF